The clone carrying this T cell receptor (beta chain) was counted at least ten times. The sample belongs to a study of Graves' ophthalmopathy and Graves' hyperthyroidism. This CDR3 is 15 amino acids long. V was trimmed by 2 bases and J by 5 bases, leaving 15 bases between them. Germline CDR1 reads MNHNS; CDR2 reads SASEGT. RNA transcripts provided the template for amplifying TCR beta CDR3 regions. RT-PCR with HTBI primers came first, then second-round multiplex PCR. MiXCR was run by TCRdb on the multiplex PCR reads, yielding one entry per CDR3 protein. Of some 390,000 distinct CDR3 sequences in the sample, about 17% were seen once. Isolation of PBMCs was performed using 7.5 to 10 ml of fresh peripheral blood.

The receptor's source is a young woman with Graves' ophthalmopathy. This chain connects TRBV6-1 to TRBJ1-1; D is perhaps TRBD1 (6 bases). The material sequenced was peripheral blood. This CDR3 reads CASSEKQEGGTEAFF. CDR3 sequence (DNA): TGTGCCAGCAGTGAAAAGCAAGAGGGGGGTACTGAAGCTTTCTTT.